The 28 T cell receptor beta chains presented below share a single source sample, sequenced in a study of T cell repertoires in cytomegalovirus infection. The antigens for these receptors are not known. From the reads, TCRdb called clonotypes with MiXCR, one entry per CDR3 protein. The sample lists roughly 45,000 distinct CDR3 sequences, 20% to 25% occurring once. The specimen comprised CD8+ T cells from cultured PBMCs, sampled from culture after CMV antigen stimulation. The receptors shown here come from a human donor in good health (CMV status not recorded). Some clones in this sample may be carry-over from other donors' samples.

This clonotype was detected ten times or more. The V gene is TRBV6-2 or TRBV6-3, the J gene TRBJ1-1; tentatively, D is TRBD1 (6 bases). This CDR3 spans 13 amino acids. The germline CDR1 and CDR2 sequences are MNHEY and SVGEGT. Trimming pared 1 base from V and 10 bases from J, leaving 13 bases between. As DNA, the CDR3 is TGTGCCAGCAGTTACTTCGGACAGCCCGGAGCTTTCTTT. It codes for CASSYFGQPGAFF.

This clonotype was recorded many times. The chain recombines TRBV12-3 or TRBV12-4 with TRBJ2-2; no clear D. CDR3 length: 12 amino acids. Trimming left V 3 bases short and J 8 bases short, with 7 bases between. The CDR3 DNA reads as TGTGCCAGCAGTTTCAGTGCTGGGGAGCTGTTTTTT. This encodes CASSFSAGELFF.

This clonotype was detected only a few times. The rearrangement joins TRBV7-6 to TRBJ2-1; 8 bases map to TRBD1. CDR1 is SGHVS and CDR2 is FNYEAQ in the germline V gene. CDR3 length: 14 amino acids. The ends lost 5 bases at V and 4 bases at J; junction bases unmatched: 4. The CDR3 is CASSRTGRYNEQFF. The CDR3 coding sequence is TGTGCCAGCAGCAGGACAGGGAGGTACAATGAGCAGTTCTTC.

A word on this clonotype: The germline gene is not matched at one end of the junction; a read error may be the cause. In DNA, the CDR3 is TGTGCCAGCACCGCCTCTTTCACTAAAGCTTTCTTT. Residues: CASTASFTKAFF. This chain joins TRBV12-3 or TRBV12-4 and TRBJ1-1, with unresolved D. CDR3 length: 12 amino acids.

The CDR3 region has the DNA TGTGCCAGCAGCCCCGCCAGCGGGGGGAAGGGCTACACCTTC. It is translated as CASSPASGGKGYTF. The V gene is TRBV7-2, the J gene TRBJ1-2; maybe TRBD1 (5 bases). The V gene's germline CDR1 is SGHTA and CDR2 FQGNSA. This CDR3 has 14 amino acids. V lost 5 bases and J 8 bases, leaving 18 bases between the germline ends.

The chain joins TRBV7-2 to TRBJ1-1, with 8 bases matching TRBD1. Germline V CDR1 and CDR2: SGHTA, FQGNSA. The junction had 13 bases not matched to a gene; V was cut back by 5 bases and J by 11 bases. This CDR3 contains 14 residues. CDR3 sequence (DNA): TGTGCCAGCAGCCTGAGGGACAGGCCAATTGGGGCTTTCTTT. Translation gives CASSLRDRPIGAFF.

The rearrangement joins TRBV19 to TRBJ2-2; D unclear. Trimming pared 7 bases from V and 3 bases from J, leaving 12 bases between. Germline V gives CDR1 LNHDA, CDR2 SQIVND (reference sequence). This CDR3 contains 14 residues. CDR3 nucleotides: TGTGCCAGTACGGAGCGCCACTACACCGGGGAGCTGTTTTTT. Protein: CASTERHYTGELFF.

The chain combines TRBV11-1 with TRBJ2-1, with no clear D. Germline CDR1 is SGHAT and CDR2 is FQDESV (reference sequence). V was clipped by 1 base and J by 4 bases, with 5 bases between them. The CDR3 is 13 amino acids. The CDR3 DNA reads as TGTGCCAGCAGCTTAGTTCTATACAATGAGCAGTTCTTC. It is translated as CASSLVLYNEQFF.

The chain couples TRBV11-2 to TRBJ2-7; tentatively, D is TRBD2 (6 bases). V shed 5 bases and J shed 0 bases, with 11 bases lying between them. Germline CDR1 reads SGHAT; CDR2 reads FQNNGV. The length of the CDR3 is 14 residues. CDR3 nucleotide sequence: TGTGCCAGCAGCCTCCGGGACTTCTCCTACGAGCAGTACTTC. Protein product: CASSLRDFSYEQYF.

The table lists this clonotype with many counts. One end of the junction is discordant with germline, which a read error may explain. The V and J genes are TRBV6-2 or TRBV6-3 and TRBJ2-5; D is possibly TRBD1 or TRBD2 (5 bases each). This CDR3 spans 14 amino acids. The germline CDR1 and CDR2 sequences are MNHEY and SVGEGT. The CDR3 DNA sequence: TGTGCCAGCAGTTTATGGGGGACCCAAGAAACCCAGTACTTC. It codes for CASSLWGTQETQYF.

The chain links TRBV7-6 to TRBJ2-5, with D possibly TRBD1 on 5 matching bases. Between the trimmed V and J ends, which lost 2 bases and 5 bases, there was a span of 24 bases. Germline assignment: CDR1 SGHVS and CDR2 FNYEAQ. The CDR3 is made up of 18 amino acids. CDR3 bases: TGTGCCAGCAGCTTACCCAGCACAGGTCCAATTAGCTGGGAGACCCAGTACTTC. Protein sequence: CASSLPSTGPISWETQYF.

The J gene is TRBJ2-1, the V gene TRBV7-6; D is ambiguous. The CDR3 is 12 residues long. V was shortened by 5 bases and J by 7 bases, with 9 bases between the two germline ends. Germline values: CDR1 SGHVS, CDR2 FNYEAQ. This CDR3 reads CASSRSVNEQFF. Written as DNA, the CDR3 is TGTGCCAGCAGCCGCTCGGTTAATGAGCAGTTCTTC.

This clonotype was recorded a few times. The CDR3 coding sequence is TGTGCCAGCAGCTCCGCCCGGGATGGGGAGTTCTTC. Translating it yields CASSSARDGEFF. The chain carries TRBV7-9 and TRBJ2-1; possibly TRBD2 for D (5 bases). Trimming took 4 bases from V and 14 from J, leaving 15 bases between them. The CDR3 spans 12 residues. Per the germline V gene, CDR1 is SEHNR and CDR2 is FQNEAQ (reference sequence).

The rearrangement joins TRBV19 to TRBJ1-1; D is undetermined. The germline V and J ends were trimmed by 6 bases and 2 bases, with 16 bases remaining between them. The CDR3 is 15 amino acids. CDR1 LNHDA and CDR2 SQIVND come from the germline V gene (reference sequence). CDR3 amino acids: CASSKGTGINTEAFF. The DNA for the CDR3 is TGTGCCAGTAGCAAGGGTACGGGGATCAACACTGAAGCTTTCTTT.

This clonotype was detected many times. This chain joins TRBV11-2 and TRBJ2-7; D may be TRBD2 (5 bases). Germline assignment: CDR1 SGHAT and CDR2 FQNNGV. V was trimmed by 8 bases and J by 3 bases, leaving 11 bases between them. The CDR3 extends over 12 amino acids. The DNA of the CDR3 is TGTGCCAGCCAAGAAGACTACTACGAGCAGTACTTC. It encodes CASQEDYYEQYF.

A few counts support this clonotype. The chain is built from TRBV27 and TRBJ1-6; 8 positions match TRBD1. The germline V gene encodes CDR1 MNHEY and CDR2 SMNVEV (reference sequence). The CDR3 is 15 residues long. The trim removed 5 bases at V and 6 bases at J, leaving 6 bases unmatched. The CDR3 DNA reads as TGTGCCAGCAGTAAATCGACAGGGGCTAATTCACCCCTCCACTTT. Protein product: CASSKSTGANSPLHF.

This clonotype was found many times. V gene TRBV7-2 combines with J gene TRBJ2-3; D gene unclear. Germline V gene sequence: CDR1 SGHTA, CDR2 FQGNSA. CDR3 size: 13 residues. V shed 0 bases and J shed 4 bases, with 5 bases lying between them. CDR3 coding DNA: TGTGCCAGCAGCTTAGCCCGATCAGATACGCAGTATTTT. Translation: CASSLARSDTQYF.

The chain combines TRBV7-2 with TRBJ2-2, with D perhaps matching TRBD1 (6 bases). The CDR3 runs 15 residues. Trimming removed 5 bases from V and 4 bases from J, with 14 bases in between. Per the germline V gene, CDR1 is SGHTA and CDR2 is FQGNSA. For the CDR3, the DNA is TGTGCCAGCAGCCCAGGACAGCTGCCCACCGGGGAGCTGTTTTTT. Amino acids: CASSPGQLPTGELFF.

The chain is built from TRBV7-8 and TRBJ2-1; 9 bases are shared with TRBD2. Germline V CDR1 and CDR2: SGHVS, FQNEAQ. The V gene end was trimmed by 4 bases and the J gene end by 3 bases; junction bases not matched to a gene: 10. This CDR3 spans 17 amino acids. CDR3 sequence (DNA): TGTGCCAGCAGCTCCTCGACTAGCGGAGAACTCTACAATGAGCAGTTCTTC. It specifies CASSSSTSGELYNEQFF.

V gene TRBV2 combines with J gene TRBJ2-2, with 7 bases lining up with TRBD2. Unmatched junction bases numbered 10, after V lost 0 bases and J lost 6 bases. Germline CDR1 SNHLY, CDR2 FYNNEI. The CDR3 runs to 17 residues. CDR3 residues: CASSEAFRDYLPGELFF. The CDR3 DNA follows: TGTGCCAGCAGTGAAGCGTTCCGGGACTACCTCCCCGGGGAGCTGTTTTTT.

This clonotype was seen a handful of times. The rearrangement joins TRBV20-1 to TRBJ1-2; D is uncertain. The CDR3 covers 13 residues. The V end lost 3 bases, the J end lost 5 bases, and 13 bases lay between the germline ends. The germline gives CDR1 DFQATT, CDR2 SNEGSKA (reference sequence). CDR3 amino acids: CSARSDLGYGYTF. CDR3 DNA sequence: TGCAGTGCTAGGTCGGACTTGGGGTATGGCTACACCTTC.

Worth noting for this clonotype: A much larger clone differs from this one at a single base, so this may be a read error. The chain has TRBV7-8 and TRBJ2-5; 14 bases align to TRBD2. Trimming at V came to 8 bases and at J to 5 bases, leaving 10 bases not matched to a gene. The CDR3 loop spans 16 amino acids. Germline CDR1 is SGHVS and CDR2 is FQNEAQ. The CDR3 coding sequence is TGTGCCAGCCGGGGACTAGCGGGGGCCCTTGAGGAGACCCAGTACTTC. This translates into CASRGLAGALEETQYF.

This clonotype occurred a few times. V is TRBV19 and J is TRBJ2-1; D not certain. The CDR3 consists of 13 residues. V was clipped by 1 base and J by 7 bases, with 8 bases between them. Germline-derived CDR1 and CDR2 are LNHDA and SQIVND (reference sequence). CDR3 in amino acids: CASSIAEKNEQFF. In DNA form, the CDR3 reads TGTGCCAGTAGTATAGCCGAAAAAAATGAGCAGTTCTTC. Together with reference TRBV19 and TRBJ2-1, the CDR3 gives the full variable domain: DGGITQSPKYLFRKEGQNVTLSCEQNLNHDAMYWYRQDPGQGLRLIYYSQIVNDFQKGDIAEGYSVSREKKESFPLTVTSAQKNPTAFYLCASSIAEKNEQFFGPGTRLTVL.

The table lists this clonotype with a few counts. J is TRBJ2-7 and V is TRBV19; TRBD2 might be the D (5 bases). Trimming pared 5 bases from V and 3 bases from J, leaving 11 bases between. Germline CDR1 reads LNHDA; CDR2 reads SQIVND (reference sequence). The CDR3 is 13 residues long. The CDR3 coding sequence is TGTGCCAGTAGTTGGAGCGGAAGCTACGAGCAGTACTTC. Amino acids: CASSWSGSYEQYF. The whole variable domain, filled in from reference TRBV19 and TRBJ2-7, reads DGGITQSPKYLFRKEGQNVTLSCEQNLNHDAMYWYRQDPGQGLRLIYYSQIVNDFQKGDIAEGYSVSREKKESFPLTVTSAQKNPTAFYLCASSWSGSYEQYFGPGTRLTVT.

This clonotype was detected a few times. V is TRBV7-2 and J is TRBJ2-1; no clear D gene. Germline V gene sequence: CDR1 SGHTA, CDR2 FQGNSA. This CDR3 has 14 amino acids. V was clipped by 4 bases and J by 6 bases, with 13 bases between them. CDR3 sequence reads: CASSSTSWGNEQFF. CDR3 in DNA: TGTGCCAGCAGCTCCACGTCATGGGGCAATGAGCAGTTCTTC.

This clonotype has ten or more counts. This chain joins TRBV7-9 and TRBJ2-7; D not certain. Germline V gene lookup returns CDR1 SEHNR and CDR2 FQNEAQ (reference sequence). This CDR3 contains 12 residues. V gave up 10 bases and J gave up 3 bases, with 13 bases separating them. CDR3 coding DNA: TGTGCCATTGGCCGTACCGTCTACGAGCAGTACTTC. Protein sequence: CAIGRTVYEQYF.

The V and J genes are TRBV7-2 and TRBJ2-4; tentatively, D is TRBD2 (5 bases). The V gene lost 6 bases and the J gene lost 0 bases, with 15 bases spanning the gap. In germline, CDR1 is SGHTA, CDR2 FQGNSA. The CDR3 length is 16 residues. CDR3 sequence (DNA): TGTGCCAGCAGTCATTTAGCGACGATAGCCAAAAACATTCAGTACTTC. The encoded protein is CASSHLATIAKNIQYF.

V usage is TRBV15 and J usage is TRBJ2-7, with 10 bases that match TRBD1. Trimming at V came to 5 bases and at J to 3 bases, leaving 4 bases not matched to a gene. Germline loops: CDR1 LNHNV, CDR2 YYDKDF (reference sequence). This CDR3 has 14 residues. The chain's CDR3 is CATSARDRGYEQYF. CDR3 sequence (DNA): TGTGCCACCAGCGCCCGGGACAGGGGCTACGAGCAGTACTTC.